Described below is a single T cell receptor (beta chain) sequence and its context. Its antigen remains unidentified. This entry is derived from a study of cytomegalovirus exposure and HLA in healthy donors. Regarding the study as a whole: Subsequent analysis found a tendency for first-cohort TCR clusters to co-occur within the approximately 130 validation repertoires.

Only in-frame clones appear in the TCRdb table, and some are missing; sequencing was by immunoSEQ multiplex PCR. The table records about 160,000 clones, 75% to 90% of them present only once. Trimming removed 6 bases from V and 6 bases from J; junction bases left unmatched: 5. CDR1 is SNHLY and CDR2 is FYNNEI in the germline V gene. This CDR3 region has 12 residues. The chain combines TRBV2 with TRBJ2-7, with 7 nucleotides matching TRBD1. The sequence came from a woman under 30 in good health and CMV-seronegative. Specimen: PBMCs. The CDR3 coding sequence is TGTGCCAGCAGCAGGGACAGCGGCGAGCAGTACTTC. This sequence encodes CASSRDSGEQYF.